This TCR beta chain was recorded in a study of Graves' ophthalmopathy and Graves' hyperthyroidism. Study results and caveats: Forecasting of ophthalmopathy progression by the model achieved approximately 70% sensitivity and roughly 78% specificity. Ophthalmopathy could be told apart from stable hyperthyroidism by a 13-signature model (roughly 90% sensitivity, approximately 76% specificity).

This clonotype was observed a handful of times. Its antigen is unidentified. CDR3 length: 17 amino acids. The V segment lost 5 bases and the J segment 5 bases; nucleotides outside the gene matches: 15. Germline V lookup: CDR1 MNHEY, CDR2 SVGAGI. The study amplified TCR beta CDR3 regions using RNA transcripts. A first-round RT-PCR used HTBI primers, followed by a second-round multiplex PCR. TCRdb reanalysed the multiplex PCR reads using MiXCR and keeps one entry per CDR3 protein. The sample includes about 600,000 distinct CDR3 sequences, 35% to 45% of them seen just once. Participants with hyperthyroidism, aged 18 to 65, were newly diagnosed with under 2 months' duration.

The sequence derives from an adult man with Graves' hyperthyroidism. Sequencing was carried out using peripheral blood or thyroid tissue (not recorded which). This chain connects TRBV6-5 to TRBJ2-5; 9 nucleotides line up with TRBD2. The CDR3 loop reads CASSTQNSGSIKETQYF. The CDR3 DNA reads as TGTGCCAGCAGTACCCAAAATAGCGGGAGTATTAAGGAGACCCAGTACTTC.